The next 21 T cell receptor beta chains were all read from a single sample in a study of T cell repertoires in cytomegalovirus infection. The antigens of these receptors remain unknown. TCRdb recomputed calls from the reads with MiXCR, one row per CDR3 protein. This sample carries about 900,000 distinct CDR3 sequences, approximately 33% of them seen once, and the ten largest clones take over 10%. The sample was cultured CD8+ T cells from PBMCs, taken from culture after CMV antigen stimulation. Source of these receptors: a human donor in good health (CMV status not recorded). Some clones in this sample may be carry-over from other donors' samples.

This clonotype was picked up many times. The CDR3 DNA sequence: TGTGCCAGCAGTTACAGGGCCATCTCCTATAATTCACCCCTCCACTTT. Its protein product is CASSYRAISYNSPLHF. This chain uses TRBV6-5 with TRBJ1-6, with D unclear. Trimming removed 2 bases at V and 0 bases at J, with 8 bases between. The CDR3 length is 16 residues. The germline CDR1 and CDR2 sequences are MNHEY and SVGAGI.

The genes are TRBV10-3 and TRBJ2-7, with 11 bases aligning to TRBD2. CDR3 length: 16 amino acids. Trimming cost V 7 bases and J 7 bases; bases outside gene matches: 15. Germline-derived CDR1 and CDR2 are ENHRY and SYGVKD. For the CDR3, the DNA is TGTGCCATCACAACTGCCGGGACTAGCGGTGCAAAGGAGCAGTACTTC. Encoded protein: CAITTAGTSGAKEQYF.

The chain employs TRBV7-9 and TRBJ2-4, with a possible D match to TRBD2 (6 bases). The V end lost 5 bases, the J end lost 0 bases, and 14 bases lay between the germline ends. The CDR3 has 16 residues. CDR1 SEHNR and CDR2 FQNEAQ come from the germline V gene (reference sequence). CDR3 nucleotides: TGTGCCAGCAGCCCTATGGAGGGGTTAGCCAAAAACATTCAGTACTTC. Protein sequence: CASSPMEGLAKNIQYF. Looking up the rest from reference TRBV7-9 and TRBJ2-4 gives the full variable domain: DTGVSQNPRHKITKRGQNVTFRCDPISEHNRLYWYRQTLGQGPEFLTYFQNEAQLEKSRLLSDRFSAERPKGSFSTLEIQRTEQGDSAMYLCASSPMEGLAKNIQYFGAGTRLSVL.

This clonotype has more than one count but fewer than ten. The J gene is TRBJ2-7, the V gene TRBV19; D possibly matches TRBD1 or TRBD2 (5 bases each). Looked up from germline, CDR1 is LNHDA and CDR2 is SQIVND (reference sequence). This CDR3 region has 15 residues. Trimming stripped 3 bases from V and 3 bases from J, with 15 bases between. The CDR3 region is CASSIYPGTGYEQYF. CDR3 DNA sequence: TGTGCCAGTAGTATTTATCCGGGAACAGGCTACGAGCAGTACTTC.

The chain links TRBV10-3 to TRBJ1-4; the D gene is possibly TRBD1 (5 bases). Germline assignment: CDR1 ENHRY and CDR2 SYGVKD. Trimming shortened V by 7 bases and J by 1 base, and 10 bases separated the two germline ends. This CDR3 is built from 14 residues. Written as DNA, the CDR3 is TGTGCCATCACAGACAGCCTAACTAATGAAAAACTGTTTTTT. This translates into CAITDSLTNEKLFF.

The chain has TRBV7-9 and TRBJ2-5; D gene uncertain. The CDR3 runs to 13 residues. Looked up from germline, CDR1 is SEHNR and CDR2 is FQNEAQ (reference sequence). Trimming cost V 4 bases and J 5 bases, with 11 bases left between them. The CDR3 bases are TGTGCCAGCAGCTCCGGGCCCTCGGAGACCCAGTACTTC. Its translation is CASSSGPSETQYF.

The chain uses TRBV4-1 and TRBJ1-4; tentative D call: TRBD1 (5 bases). V shed 0 bases and J shed 0 bases, with 11 bases lying between them. The CDR3 length is 17 residues. Germline V gives CDR1 MGHRA, CDR2 YSYEKL. Here the CDR3 reads CASSQDGGTATNEKLFF. In DNA, the CDR3 is TGCGCCAGCAGCCAAGACGGGGGAACAGCAACTAATGAAAAACTGTTTTTT.

The J gene is TRBJ1-2, the V gene TRBV5-1; D possibly corresponds to TRBD1 (5 bases). The CDR3 sequence is 16 residues long. CDR1 is SGHRS and CDR2 is YFSETQ in the germline V gene. V was trimmed by 0 bases and J by 6 bases, leaving 18 bases between them. CDR3 nucleotide sequence: TGCGCCAGCAGCTTGGAATGGTCCGGGACGCATGATGGCTACACCTTC. This sequence encodes CASSLEWSGTHDGYTF.

This clonotype was counted between two and nine times. The rearrangement joins TRBV19 to TRBJ2-2; D is perhaps TRBD1 (5 bases). Germline V gene sequence: CDR1 LNHDA, CDR2 SQIVND (reference sequence). V was clipped by 4 bases and J by 3 bases, with 9 bases between them. The CDR3 covers 14 residues. CDR3 nucleotides: TGTGCCAGTAGTAACAGGAAGGACACCGGGGAGCTGTTTTTT. Residues: CASSNRKDTGELFF.

This sequence joins TRBV10-1 and TRBJ2-7, with 9 bases lining up with TRBD2. V shed 3 bases and J 2 bases; nucleotides not matched to a gene: 2. The germline V gene encodes CDR1 WNHNN and CDR2 SYGVQD (reference sequence). CDR3 length: 14 amino acids. The CDR3 here is CASSEAGGPYEQYF. The CDR3 DNA sequence: TGCGCCAGCAGTGAAGCGGGGGGCCCCTACGAGCAGTACTTC.

The V and J genes are TRBV28 and TRBJ2-7; D perhaps matches TRBD1 (6 bases). Germline-derived CDR1 and CDR2 are MDHEN and SYDVKM. The CDR3 is 13 residues long. The ends were cut back, 6 bases at V and 5 bases at J, with 14 bases in the middle. This CDR3 is CASSRTGYNEQYV. The CDR3 DNA reads TGTGCCAGCAGCCGTACAGGGTATAACGAGCAGTACGTC.

The chain has TRBV28 and TRBJ2-7, with 13 bases identical to TRBD2. V shed 5 bases, J shed 4 bases, and the junction held 8 bases outside the gene matches. Germline V lookup: CDR1 MDHEN, CDR2 SYDVKM. This CDR3 has 16 amino acids. The CDR3 loop reads CASSPRTSGGRYEQYV. CDR3 sequence (DNA): TGTGCCAGCAGTCCCCGGACTAGCGGGGGCCGGTACGAGCAGTACGTC.

J is TRBJ2-1 and V is TRBV12-3 or TRBV12-4, with TRBD1 identical over 8 bases. V lost 6 bases and J lost 3; bases outside the gene matches: 10. There are 16 residues in the CDR3. The CDR3 sequence: CASSHTDRGYYNEQFF. DNA of the CDR3: TGTGCCAGCAGCCACACCGACAGGGGCTACTACAATGAGCAGTTCTTC.

The chain joins TRBV2 to TRBJ2-7; no clear D gene. Between the trimmed V and J ends, which lost 7 bases and 2 bases, there was a span of 9 bases. This CDR3 is built from 12 residues. Germline V lookup: CDR1 SNHLY, CDR2 FYNNEI. The CDR3 nucleotides are TGTGCCAGCATCCACTCCACCTACGAGCAGTACGTC. Its protein product is CASIHSTYEQYV.

This clonotype occurred many times. The CDR3 DNA sequence: TGTGCCAGCAGCTTGGCCGGGGGGGCGCTTGAGCAGTACGTC. This gives the protein CASSLAGGALEQYV. This rearrangement joins TRBV7-2 to TRBJ2-7, with 8 bases matching TRBD2. This CDR3 spans 14 amino acids. The trim removed 3 bases at V and 7 bases at J, leaving 8 bases unmatched. Germline values: CDR1 SGHTA, CDR2 FQGNSA.

As for this clonotype: One end of the junction does not line up with germline, which may come from a read error. The chain has TRBV7-8 and TRBJ2-3; 8 bases are a match to TRBD2. The CDR3 has 16 residues. Germline V CDR1 and CDR2: SGHVS, FQNEAQ. CDR3 nucleotide sequence: TGTGCCAGCAGATTAGAGAGCGGGGGCCCCACAGATACGCAGTATTTT. Protein: CASRLESGGPTDTQYF.

This rearrangement joins TRBV4-1 to TRBJ1-2; D not certain. CDR1 is MGHRA, CDR2 YSYEKL, per germline. The V and J ends lost 3 bases and 2 bases respectively, with 4 bases between them. This CDR3 region has 12 residues. CDR3 sequence (DNA): TGCGCCAGCAGCCATGGAAACTATGGCTACACCTTC. This translates into CASSHGNYGYTF.

The CDR3 protein is CASRLTGELFF. CDR3 DNA: TGTGCCAGTAGATTAACCGGGGAGCTGTTTTTT. V gene TRBV19 combines with J gene TRBJ2-2; no definite D call. The CDR3 runs to 11 residues. Deletions cut 6 bases from V and 5 bases from J, with 4 bases between. Germline CDR1 reads LNHDA; CDR2 reads SQIVND (reference sequence).

At least ten counts were recorded for this clonotype. The rearrangement joins TRBV7-2 to TRBJ2-7; D is perhaps TRBD1 or TRBD2 (7 bases each). The CDR3 length is 16 residues. The V and J ends lost 4 bases and 2 bases respectively, with 18 bases between them. Germline V gene data show CDR1 as SGHTA and CDR2 as FQGNSA. Here the CDR3 reads CASSSFRGGTAYEQYV. The CDR3 nucleotides are TGTGCCAGCAGCTCATTCAGGGGGGGAACTGCCTACGAGCAGTACGTC.

This clonotype was counted a few times. CDR3 DNA: TGTGCCAGCAGTATCTCTCCGACAGGGGGTATCACTGAAGCTTTCTTT. Amino acids: CASSISPTGGITEAFF. The V gene is TRBV12-3 or TRBV12-4, the J gene TRBJ1-1; 9 bases fit TRBD1. V lost 5 bases and J lost 4; bases outside the gene matches: 11. There are 16 residues in the CDR3.

About this clonotype itself: One end of the junction does not line up with germline, which may come from a read error. This chain joins TRBV19 and TRBJ2-1, with 16 bases identical to TRBD2. The CDR3 contains 18 residues. In germline, CDR1 is LNHDA, CDR2 SQIVND (reference sequence). The CDR3 here is CANSLPGLAGGPFNEQFF. DNA of the CDR3: TGTGCCAATAGTCTACCGGGACTAGCGGGGGGGCCCTTCAATGAGCAGTTCTTC.